What follows are 30 T cell receptor beta chains derived from one specimen sequenced in a study of human T cells and chemical hapten exposure. Time point given: patch test 1, 2 weeks after DPC sensitization. The treatment is: therapeutic diphenylcyclopropenone sensitization with weekly scalp DPC. One entry per CDR3 protein results from TCRdb running MiXCR on the RACE reads. The table lists 150,000 to 200,000 distinct CDR3 sequences, roughly 14% of them singletons. Sequenced here: whole blood, sampled in connection with sensitization to the hapten diphenylcyclopropenone (DPC). All receptors come from a young woman with alopecia areata. Some clones in this sample may be carry-over from other donors' samples.

This clonotype has more than one count but fewer than ten. The chain carries TRBV20-1 and TRBJ2-3; TRBD2 agrees at 8 bases. The CDR3 has 14 amino acids. V was clipped by 2 bases and J by 4 bases; unmatched bases: 5. The V gene's germline CDR1 is DFQATT and CDR2 SNEGSKA (reference sequence). The CDR3 is CSARSGSGSDTQYF. CDR3 DNA: TGCAGTGCTAGAAGCGGGAGTGGGTCAGATACGCAGTATTTT.

This clonotype was seen more than once but under ten times. V and J are TRBV5-1 and TRBJ2-5; D tentatively reads TRBD1 or TRBD2 (5 bases each). CDR1 and CDR2 (germline): SGHRS, YFSETQ. Trimming left V 4 bases short and J 1 base short, with 11 bases between. CDR3 length: 14 residues. The CDR3 DNA reads TGCGCCAGCAGCCCGGGACGGGGCCAAGAGACCCAGTACTTC. Amino acids: CASSPGRGQETQYF. The full variable domain, in which reference TRBV5-1 and TRBJ2-5 provide the parts outside the CDR3, is KAGVTQTPRYLIKTRGQQVTLSCSPISGHRSVSWYQQTPGQGLQFLFEYFSETQRNKGNFPGRFSGRQFSNSRSEMNVSTLELGDSALYLCASSPGRGQETQYFGPGTRLLVL.

This clonotype was observed many times. The chain recombines TRBV29-1 with TRBJ1-3; maybe TRBD1 (5 bases). Deletions cut 7 bases from V and 2 bases from J, with 12 bases between. The V gene's germline CDR1 is SQVTM and CDR2 ANQGSEA. This CDR3 contains 13 residues. The CDR3 here is CSAGGAPGNTIYF. The CDR3 region has the DNA TGCAGCGCCGGTGGGGCCCCTGGAAACACCATATATTTT.

This clonotype was detected only a few times. The J gene is TRBJ1-4, the V gene TRBV3-1; D unresolved. CDR1 and CDR2 from the germline V gene are LGHDT and YNNKEL (reference sequence). The CDR3 has 15 residues. With 0 bases removed from V and 10 bases from J, the gap between germline ends came to 15 bases. The DNA of the CDR3 is TGTGCCAGCAGCCAAGACCAACCGGGTGTGGGAAAACTGTTTTTT. Protein sequence: CASSQDQPGVGKLFF.

This clonotype has just a few counts. The V call is TRBV30, the J call TRBJ2-2; 8 bases line up with TRBD1. The CDR3 extends over 16 amino acids. Germline lookup yields CDR1 GTSNPN and CDR2 SVGIG (reference sequence). Trimming cost V 0 bases and J 3 bases; bases outside gene matches: 6. The CDR3 spells CAWSVGARGHTGELFF. CDR3 sequence (DNA): TGTGCCTGGAGTGTAGGAGCCAGGGGGCACACCGGGGAGCTGTTTTTT. The complete variable domain, with remaining parts taken from reference TRBV30 and TRBJ2-2, reads SQTIHQWPATLVQPVGSPLSLECTVEGTSNPNLYWYRQAAGRGLQLLFYSVGIGQISSEVPQNLSASRPQDRQFILSSKKLLLSDSGFYLCAWSVGARGHTGELFFGEGSRLTVL.

The chain has TRBV9 and TRBJ2-3; 7 bases are a match to TRBD2. The CDR3 extends over 16 amino acids. The J segment lost 1 base and the V segment lost 0 bases, leaving 5 bases of the junction unmatched. Germline V gene sequence: CDR1 SGDLS, CDR2 YYNGEE. The CDR3: CASSVEGEGGTDTQYF. The CDR3 DNA reads TGTGCCAGCAGCGTAGAAGGGGAGGGAGGCACAGATACGCAGTATTTT.

Only a few counts were recorded for this clonotype. The gene calls are TRBV5-1 and TRBJ2-1, with 7 bases identical to TRBD1. J was trimmed by 3 bases and V by 0 bases; bases with no gene match: 3. The V gene's germline CDR1 is SGHRS and CDR2 YFSETQ. CDR3 length: 15 amino acids. The CDR3 is CASSLGDSLYNEQFF. The CDR3 bases are TGCGCCAGCAGCTTGGGGGACAGCCTCTACAATGAGCAGTTCTTC.

This rearrangement joins TRBV11-2 to TRBJ2-5; tentative D call: TRBD2 (6 bases). V was clipped by 2 bases and J by 1 base, with 8 bases between them. Germline lookup yields CDR1 SGHAT and CDR2 FQNNGV. The CDR3 has 14 residues. This CDR3 reads CASSLSGLQETQYF. In nucleotides, the CDR3 is TGTGCCAGCAGCTTATCGGGACTCCAAGAGACCCAGTACTTC.

Only a few counts were recorded for this clonotype. This chain joins TRBV6-2 or TRBV6-3 and TRBJ2-4; the match to TRBD2 covers 7 bases. With V trimmed by 11 bases and J by 3 bases, 13 bases remained unmatched. The germline gives CDR1 MNHEY, CDR2 SVGEGT. CDR3 length: 15 amino acids. In DNA, the CDR3 is TGTGCCGCCGGGTCCCCAGCGGGGATCAAAAACATTCAGTACTTC. It specifies CAAGSPAGIKNIQYF.

This clonotype was seen many times. The chain uses TRBV20-1 and TRBJ1-2, with D unclear. Germline CDR1 and CDR2: DFQATT and SNEGSKA (reference sequence). The length of the CDR3 is 13 residues. Trimming cost V 1 base and J 6 bases, with 12 bases left between them. The CDR3 region is CSARGERVDGYTF. In DNA form, the CDR3 reads TGCAGTGCTAGAGGGGAAAGGGTGGATGGCTACACCTTC.

This clonotype was detected only once. V is TRBV9 and J is TRBJ2-1, with 12 bases identical to TRBD1. Per germline, CDR1 SGDLS and CDR2 YYNGEE. J lost 8 bases, V lost 4 bases, and 13 bases had no gene match. The CDR3 is 17 residues long. CDR3 DNA: TGTGCCAGCAGCACTGACGCCGGGACAGGGGGCTCTGATGAGCAGTTCTTC. Amino acids: CASSTDAGTGGSDEQFF.

The chain is built from TRBV7-8 and TRBJ2-3, with a weak D call TRBD2 (6 bases). There are 15 residues in the CDR3. Germline CDR1 SGHVS, CDR2 FQNEAQ. Trimming left V 5 bases short and J 6 bases short, with 18 bases between. The CDR3 here is CASSGGAWRVDTQYF. For the CDR3, the DNA is TGTGCCAGCAGCGGAGGCGCCTGGAGGGTCGATACGCAGTATTTT.

The chain is built from TRBV29-1 and TRBJ2-7; D not resolved. In germline, CDR1 is SQVTM, CDR2 ANQGSEA. Trimming shortened V by 5 bases and J by 5 bases, and 7 bases separated the two germline ends. CDR3 length: 10 amino acids. CDR3 amino acids: CSVRLDEQYF. CDR3 nucleotide sequence: TGCAGCGTTAGATTAGACGAGCAGTACTTC.

This clonotype appeared a single time. Being one base from a much bigger clone, this may be a read error. The V and J genes are TRBV12-3 or TRBV12-4 and TRBJ1-5; D perhaps matches TRBD1 (6 bases). This CDR3 contains 14 residues. CDR3 amino acids: CTSSSSGAHQPQHF. Written as DNA, the CDR3 is TGTACCAGCAGTTCATCAGGGGCCCATCAGCCCCAGCATTTT.

At least ten counts were recorded for this clonotype. The CDR3 DNA reads TGTGCCATCAGAGAACCGGGACTAGCAAATGAGCAGTTCTTC. It encodes CAIREPGLANEQFF. The chain carries TRBV10-3 and TRBJ2-1, with 9 positions matching TRBD2. The CDR3 sequence is 14 residues long. The germline CDR1 and CDR2 sequences are ENHRY and SYGVKD. Trimming at V came to 6 bases and at J to 7 bases, leaving 7 bases not matched to a gene.

The chain employs TRBV19 and TRBJ1-6; D is uncertain. The germline CDR1 and CDR2 sequences are LNHDA and SQIVND (reference sequence). The CDR3 covers 14 residues. The V end lost 6 bases, the J end lost 8 bases, and 14 bases lay between the germline ends. CDR3 DNA sequence: TGTGCCAGTAGCGCCGGACCGACCGATTCACCCCTCCACTTT. It codes for CASSAGPTDSPLHF. Looking up the rest from reference TRBV19 and TRBJ1-6 gives the full variable domain: DGGITQSPKYLFRKEGQNVTLSCEQNLNHDAMYWYRQDPGQGLRLIYYSQIVNDFQKGDIAEGYSVSREKKESFPLTVTSAQKNPTAFYLCASSAGPTDSPLHFGNGTRLTVT.

CDR3 sequence: CASRMGLAGNEQFF. DNA of the CDR3: TGTGCCAGCAGGATGGGACTAGCGGGTAATGAGCAGTTCTTC. The chain carries TRBV7-9 and TRBJ2-1; 12 bases agree with TRBD2. This CDR3 is 14 amino acids long. CDR1 and CDR2 from the germline V gene are SEHNR and FQNEAQ (reference sequence). V was clipped by 6 bases and J by 7 bases; unmatched bases: 4.

This clonotype was recorded many times. This chain links TRBV18 with TRBJ1-6, with 10 bases aligning to TRBD1. The germline CDR1 and CDR2 sequences are KGHSH and LQKENI. Unmatched junction bases numbered 0, after V lost 3 bases and J lost 7 bases. This CDR3 is 14 amino acids long. CDR3 DNA: TGTGCCAGCTCACCGGGACAGGGGAATTCACCCCTCCACTTT. Protein sequence: CASSPGQGNSPLHF.

This clonotype was seen only a few times. The chain couples TRBV6-2 or TRBV6-3 to TRBJ2-7; 7 nucleotides agree with TRBD2. CDR1 and CDR2 (germline): MNHEY, SVGEGT. The CDR3 extends over 16 amino acids. The V gene end was trimmed by 6 bases and the J gene end by 1 base; junction bases not matched to a gene: 12. Here the CDR3 DNA reads TGTGCCAGCAGACCCTCTCCCCTAGCGGAATCCTACGAGCAGTACTTC. It yields the protein CASRPSPLAESYEQYF.

V and J are TRBV3-1 and TRBJ2-7; D call uncertain. V lost 2 bases, J lost 5 bases, and 10 bases lay in between. Germline CDR1 reads LGHDT; CDR2 reads YNNKEL (reference sequence). This CDR3 is 13 amino acids long. The CDR3 DNA reads as TGTGCCAGCAGCCAAACCGGTCTGAACGAGCAGTACTTC. Protein: CASSQTGLNEQYF.

V usage is TRBV12-3 or TRBV12-4 and J usage is TRBJ2-5; D uncertain. The CDR3 sequence is 13 residues long. The germline V and J ends were trimmed by 3 bases and 4 bases, with 9 bases remaining between them. CDR3 sequence reads: CASSFHGSETQYF. CDR3 DNA: TGTGCCAGCAGTTTCCATGGGTCAGAGACCCAGTACTTC.

This clonotype turned up a few times. This chain connects TRBV3-1 to TRBJ2-3; D may correspond to TRBD1 or TRBD2 (5 bases each). V was shortened by 4 bases and J by 2 bases, with 13 bases between the two germline ends. CDR3 size: 15 residues. Germline V gives CDR1 LGHDT, CDR2 YNNKEL (reference sequence). The CDR3 nucleotides are TGTGCCAGCAGCCCGACCGGGACCTCCACAGATACGCAGTATTTT. This sequence encodes CASSPTGTSTDTQYF.

This clonotype was seen more than once but under ten times. This rearrangement joins TRBV6-2 or TRBV6-3 to TRBJ1-1; D is uncertain. Germline values: CDR1 MNHEY, CDR2 SVGEGT. With 2 bases removed from V and 11 bases from J, the gap between germline ends came to 15 bases. CDR3 length equals 13 residues. The DNA for the CDR3 is TGTGCCAGCAGTTACCCGGACGGACCTTGGGCTTTCTTT. The encoded protein is CASSYPDGPWAFF.

On this clonotype itself: A junction boundary mismatches the germline segment, possibly from a read error. This chain uses TRBV20-1 with TRBJ1-3; unclear D gene. The length of the CDR3 is 14 residues. Germline V CDR1 and CDR2: DFQATT, SNEGSKA (reference sequence). The CDR3 loop reads CSAGDRGSGNTIYF. In DNA, the CDR3 is TGCAGTGCTGGAGATCGGGGCTCTGGAAACACCATATATTTT.

This clonotype has just a few counts. This rearrangement joins TRBV4-2 to TRBJ2-3, with D possibly matching TRBD1 (5 bases). CDR1 and CDR2 from the germline V gene are LGHNA and YNFKEQ. The CDR3 length is 16 residues. Trimming took off 6 bases at V and 0 bases at J, with 16 bases between the two ends. The CDR3 DNA follows: TGTGCCAGCAGTGTCCACAGGCTCACTAGCACAGATACGCAGTATTTT. This sequence encodes CASSVHRLTSTDTQYF.

This clonotype was seen more than once but under ten times. This chain uses TRBV6-5 with TRBJ2-1; TRBD2 agrees at 8 bases. Trimming at V came to 5 bases and at J to 9 bases, leaving 15 bases not matched to a gene. Germline CDR1 and CDR2: MNHEY and SVGAGI. The CDR3 loop spans 16 amino acids. The CDR3 bases are TGTGCCAGCAGTCGGCTCAGCGGGGGCCAATACTTTGAGCAGTTCTTC. Protein product: CASSRLSGGQYFEQFF.

This clonotype appeared a few times. V usage is TRBV5-4 and J usage is TRBJ2-5, with D tentatively TRBD2 (6 bases). CDR1 and CDR2 (germline): SGHNT, YYREEE (reference sequence). Trimming stripped 4 bases from V and 5 bases from J, with 24 bases between. The CDR3 totals 17 residues. CDR3 loop: CASSTPLAGTGGETQYF. The CDR3 coding sequence is TGTGCCAGCAGCACGCCCTTGGCCGGGACTGGAGGGGAGACCCAGTACTTC.

This clonotype has a handful of counts. The V call is TRBV6-1, the J call TRBJ2-5; TRBD1 or TRBD2 may be the D gene (5 bases each). This CDR3 has 17 amino acids. V lost 6 bases to trimming and J lost 5 bases, with 25 bases between them. Germline V CDR1 and CDR2: MNHNS, SASEGT. Here the CDR3 DNA reads TGTGCCAGCAGCCCCGGGACGCTGTCGAATGGGTGGGAGACCCAGTACTTC. This gives the protein CASSPGTLSNGWETQYF.

The rearrangement uses TRBV5-5 and TRBJ1-5; 8 bases line up with TRBD1. Germline CDR1 SGHKS, CDR2 YYEKEE (reference sequence). The J segment lost 10 bases and the V segment lost 0 bases, leaving 6 bases of the junction unmatched. The CDR3 length is 14 residues. The CDR3 protein is CASSLGTGKFPQHF. The CDR3 nucleotides are TGTGCCAGCAGCTTGGGGACAGGGAAATTTCCCCAGCATTTT. Combining the CDR3 with reference TRBV5-5 and TRBJ1-5 gives the whole variable domain DAGVTQSPTHLIKTRGQQVTLRCSPISGHKSVSWYQQVLGQGPQFIFQYYEKEERGRGNFPDRFSARQFPNYSSELNVNALLLGDSALYLCASSLGTGKFPQHFGDGTRLSIL.

The chain recombines TRBV27 with TRBJ2-3; 14 positions agree with TRBD2. The CDR3 contains 16 residues. The germline V gene has CDR1 MNHEY and CDR2 SMNVEV (reference sequence). Unmatched junction bases numbered 7, after V lost 6 bases and J lost 5 bases. The CDR3 is CASREGTSGRIDTQYF. For the CDR3, the DNA is TGTGCCAGCAGGGAGGGGACTAGCGGGAGAATAGATACGCAGTATTTT.